Below, 8 T cell receptor beta chains from the same sample are listed, as sequenced in a study of blood T cell repertoires in COVID-19. This table comes from immunoSEQ multiplex PCR, and its TCRdb copy is limited to in-frame clones, with some not included. The data show 35,000 to 45,000 clones, with 76% seen just once and about 9% held by the top ten. The material sequenced was peripheral blood. The receptors derive from a man in his sixties or seventies with active or convalescent COVID-19.

The chain uses TRBV21-1 and TRBJ2-7; the D call in the table, TRBD2, was not verified against the DNA. TRBV21-1 is designated a pseudogene. This CDR3 is 15 amino acids long. The CDR3 bases are TGTGCCAGCAGCAAACCGGGACTAGAATCCTACGAGCAGTACTTC. Its protein is CASSKPGLESYEQYF.

The chain links TRBV5-1 to TRBJ2-2; 9 bases line up with TRBD1. Trimming took 4 bases from V and 5 from J; bases not matched to a gene: 9. The CDR3 is 16 residues long. Germline V gives CDR1 SGHRS, CDR2 YFSETQ. For the CDR3, the DNA is TGCGCCAGCAGCCAAGGACAGGGGAAGGGGACCGGGGAGCTGTTTTTT. Translated, it gives CASSQGQGKGTGELFF.

The table lists this clone with a few counts. V and J are TRBV25-1 and TRBJ1-6; a possible D gene is TRBD1 (6 bases). The CDR3 runs 13 residues. From germline, CDR1 is MGHDK and CDR2 SYGVNS. Trimming cost V 6 bases and J 10 bases, with 13 bases left between them. This chain's CDR3 is CASSPQGRSPLHF. Written as DNA, the CDR3 is TGTGCCAGCAGCCCCCAGGGGAGATCACCCCTCCACTTT.

The chain combines TRBV19 with TRBJ1-1, with TRBD1 as a possible D gene (5 bases). Germline V gene sequence: CDR1 LNHDA, CDR2 SQIVND (reference sequence). V dropped 6 bases and J dropped 2 bases, with 10 bases sitting between them. CDR3 length: 13 amino acids. Written as DNA, the CDR3 is TGTGCCAGTAGGAAGACAGTAAACACTGAAGCTTTCTTT. Its protein is CASRKTVNTEAFF.

The chain is built from TRBV9 and TRBJ1-1; maybe TRBD1 (5 bases). V dropped 3 bases and J dropped 10 bases, with 16 bases sitting between them. This CDR3 contains 13 residues. Germline assignment: CDR1 SGDLS and CDR2 YYNGEE. CDR3 in DNA: TGTGCCAGCAGCGCAGACGGGTGGGGGGGAGCTTTCTTT. Translated, it gives CASSADGWGGAFF.

This clone has more than one count but fewer than ten. The genes are TRBV3-1 (or the pseudogene TRBV3-2) and TRBJ1-5; possible D gene TRBD1, 6 bases. In germline, CDR1 is LGHDT, CDR2 YNNKEL (reference sequence). The CDR3 length is 14 residues. Trimming pared 4 bases from V and 2 bases from J, leaving 9 bases between. CDR3 in amino acids: CASSLQGGNQPQHF. The CDR3, as DNA: TGTGCCAGCAGCCTACAGGGAGGCAATCAGCCCCAGCATTTT.

The chain links TRBV3-1 (or the pseudogene TRBV3-2) to TRBJ1-2, with 8 bases aligning to TRBD1. In germline, CDR1 is LGHDT, CDR2 YNNKEL (reference sequence). With V trimmed by 4 bases and J by 8 bases, 9 bases remained unmatched. The CDR3 runs to 14 residues. In DNA, the CDR3 is TGTGCCAGCAGCCTCCAGGGGGCCGTGACCGGCTACACCTTC. Its translation: CASSLQGAVTGYTF.

V and J are TRBV5-8 and TRBJ2-2; 7 nucleotides line up with TRBD1. Germline assignment: CDR1 SGHTS and CDR2 YDEGEE. CDR3 length: 15 residues. V shed 2 bases, J shed 4 bases, and the junction held 5 bases outside the gene matches. CDR3 loop: CASSLGQVRTGELFF. CDR3 sequence (DNA): TGTGCCAGCAGCTTAGGACAGGTCCGCACCGGGGAGCTGTTTTTT.